Below, 26 T cell receptor beta chains from the same sample are listed, as sequenced in a study of OX40 agonist ivuxolimab in advanced cancers. Only in-frame clones appear in the TCRdb table, and some are missing; sequencing was by immunoSEQ multiplex PCR. The repertoire includes more than 50,000 clones, 85% of them detected once, and roughly 4% sits in the top ten. The material sequenced was CD4+ or CD8+ T cells sorted from blood, taken in a trial of the OX40 agonist ivuxolimab. The receptors shown here come from an adult with an advanced solid tumor such as melanoma, head and neck, liver or kidney cancer.

This clone is deemed medium-sized. CDR3 nucleotides: TGTGCCAGCTTGGGAAGCCGCGGTGAAGCTTTCTTT. Protein product: CASLGSRGEAFF. The chain combines TRBV18 with TRBJ1-1; no firm D call. Germline V gives CDR1 KGHSH, CDR2 LQKENI. V lost 7 bases, J lost 7 bases, and 13 bases lay in between. CDR3 length: 12 amino acids.

The gene calls are TRBV5-1 and TRBJ2-7; D is perhaps TRBD1 (6 bases). The V gene's germline CDR1 is SGHRS and CDR2 YFSETQ. The length of the CDR3 is 13 residues. V was pared by 4 bases and J by 4 bases, with 12 bases between. The CDR3 DNA sequence: TGCGCCAGCAGCCCCGGGACAACTTACGAGCAGTACTTC. Residues: CASSPGTTYEQYF. Supplemented by reference TRBV5-1 and TRBJ2-7, the full variable domain reads KAGVTQTPRYLIKTRGQQVTLSCSPISGHRSVSWYQQTPGQGLQFLFEYFSETQRNKGNFPGRFSGRQFSNSRSEMNVSTLELGDSALYLCASSPGTTYEQYFGPGTRLTVT.

Only one count was recorded for this clone. V and J are TRBV10-3 and TRBJ2-1, with 7 bases that match TRBD2. Germline CDR1 and CDR2: ENHRY and SYGVKD. V trimming: 10 bases; J trimming: 0 bases; junction bases outside the gene matches: 6. The CDR3 is 14 residues long. The CDR3 region has the DNA TGTGCCACCGGGCGCGGGAGCTCCTACAATGAGCAGTTCTTC. Residues: CATGRGSSYNEQFF.

This chain connects TRBV27 to TRBJ2-3, with 8 nucleotides matching TRBD1. J lost 0 bases, V lost 8 bases, and 4 bases had no gene match. This CDR3 has 14 amino acids. Germline V gives CDR1 MNHEY, CDR2 SMNVEV (reference sequence). CDR3 coding DNA: TGTGCCAGCGGAGGGGACAGGAGCACAGATACGCAGTATTTT. It codes for CASGGDRSTDTQYF.

The chain carries TRBV30 and TRBJ2-3, with TRBD2 matching 9 bases. The CDR3 consists of 15 residues. The germline CDR1 and CDR2 sequences are GTSNPN and SVGIG (reference sequence). V lost 1 base, J lost 2 bases, and 4 bases stayed unmatched. Written as DNA, the CDR3 is TGTGCCTGGAGTGAAGCGGGGGGATTCACAGATACGCAGTATTTT. Its translation is CAWSEAGGFTDTQYF. Looking up the rest from reference TRBV30 and TRBJ2-3 gives the full variable domain: SQTIHQWPATLVQPVGSPLSLECTVEGTSNPNLYWYRQAAGRGLQLLFYSVGIGQISSEVPQNLSASRPQDRQFILSSKKLLLSDSGFYLCAWSEAGGFTDTQYFGPGTRLTVL.

The V and J genes are TRBV5-5 and TRBJ2-7; no definite D call. Trimming pared 1 base from V and 5 bases from J, leaving 22 bases between. Germline V lookup: CDR1 SGHKS, CDR2 YYEKEE (reference sequence). The length of the CDR3 is 17 residues. CDR3 amino acids: CASSLLGPYSVMDEQYF. CDR3 nucleotide sequence: TGTGCCAGCAGCTTGTTAGGTCCATACTCCGTGATGGACGAGCAGTACTTC.

The chain joins TRBV2 to TRBJ1-5; D remains ambiguous. The CDR3 contains 14 residues. V shed 3 bases and J shed 7 bases, with 13 bases lying between them. Germline lookup yields CDR1 SNHLY and CDR2 FYNNEI. The CDR3 region has the DNA TGTGCCAGCAGTGATGGGAGGGTAGGCCAGCCCCAGCATTTT. Amino acids: CASSDGRVGQPQHF.

This clone was observed a few times. J is TRBJ2-2 and V is TRBV10-1; TRBD1 matches 8 bases. The ends lost 6 bases at V and 7 bases at J; junction bases unmatched: 7. This CDR3 has 14 residues. Germline assignment: CDR1 WNHNN and CDR2 SYGVQD (reference sequence). CDR3 sequence (DNA): TGCGCCAGCAGAGGACAGGGTTTCGGCGGGGAGCTGTTTTTT. Translation: CASRGQGFGGELFF.

The J gene is TRBJ2-7, the V gene TRBV9; the D is unclear. The CDR3 has 14 residues. Germline CDR1 is SGDLS and CDR2 is YYNGEE. The V gene lost 2 bases and the J gene lost 6 bases, with 15 bases spanning the gap. The CDR3, as DNA: TGTGCCAGCAGCGTTGTGGCAGCCTCCCGCGAGCAGTACTTC. It encodes CASSVVAASREQYF.

The chain joins TRBV4-2 to TRBJ2-5, with 12 bases that match TRBD2. The germline V gene has CDR1 LGHNA and CDR2 YNFKEQ. The CDR3 spans 17 residues. Trimming took 1 base from V and 4 from J; bases not matched to a gene: 7. For the CDR3, the DNA is TGTGCCAGCAGCCAAGTGTCTAGCGGGGGGGCCGCAGAGACCCAGTACTTC. Protein product: CASSQVSSGGAAETQYF.

This clone turned up a few times. The chain recombines TRBV7-9 with TRBJ2-3; tentatively, D is TRBD1 or TRBD2 (6 bases each). Germline V CDR1 and CDR2: SEHNR, FQNEAQ (reference sequence). The CDR3 is 14 amino acids. The CDR3 region has the DNA TGTGCTCGAGGTGACGGAGGGGGGACAGATACGCAGTATTTT. This translates into CARGDGGGTDTQYF.

V is TRBV6-5 and J is TRBJ1-2; 10 bases match TRBD1. The trim removed 5 bases at V and 5 bases at J, leaving 8 bases unmatched. CDR3 length equals 15 residues. Germline CDR1 and CDR2: MNHEY and SVGAGI. For the CDR3, the DNA is TGTGCCAGCAGTACGGCCGGGACAGGGGTTTATGGCTACACCTTC. The encoded protein is CASSTAGTGVYGYTF.

V gene TRBV11-3 combines with J gene TRBJ2-3; unclear D gene. This CDR3 comprises 15 residues. V was clipped by 0 bases and J by 0 bases, with 7 bases between them. CDR1 SGHNT and CDR2 YENEEA come from the germline V gene. The chain's CDR3 is CASSLDLHSTDTQYF. The CDR3 nucleotides are TGTGCCAGCAGCTTAGATCTCCACAGCACAGATACGCAGTATTTT.

The chain employs TRBV2 and TRBJ1-4; D remains unclear. CDR3 length: 11 residues. The germline V gene has CDR1 SNHLY and CDR2 FYNNEI. Trimming shortened V by 4 bases and J by 14 bases, and 11 bases separated the two germline ends. The CDR3 spells CASSVAQALFF. The CDR3 DNA reads TGTGCCAGCAGTGTCGCCCAGGCGCTGTTTTTT.

This clone turned up a few times. V and J are TRBV7-6 and TRBJ1-5; D is perhaps TRBD1 (5 bases). The CDR3 has 13 residues. V was cut by 5 bases and J by 4 bases, with 9 bases left in between. Germline lookup yields CDR1 SGHVS and CDR2 FNYEAQ. The CDR3 loop reads CASSPEGNQPQHF. As DNA, the CDR3 is TGTGCCAGCAGCCCCGAGGGGAATCAGCCCCAGCATTTT. Full variable domain (rest looked up from reference TRBV7-6 and TRBJ1-5): GAGVSQSPRYKVTKRGQDVALRCDPISGHVSLYWYRQALGQGPEFLTYFNYEAQQDKSGLPNDRFSAERPEGSISTLTIQRTEQRDSAMYRCASSPEGNQPQHFGDGTRLSIL.

The chain uses TRBV7-2 and TRBJ1-3, with D unresolved. The CDR3 sequence is 16 residues long. Germline V gives CDR1 SGHTA, CDR2 FQGNSA. Deletions cut 1 base from V and 0 bases from J, with 10 bases between. The CDR3 nucleotides are TGTGCCAGCAGCTTAGACAGCGGAGTCTCTGGAAACACCATATATTTT. Protein sequence: CASSLDSGVSGNTIYF.

V gene TRBV18 combines with J gene TRBJ1-5; D unclear. The germline gives CDR1 KGHSH, CDR2 LQKENI. The CDR3 extends over 12 amino acids. Trimming shortened V by 6 bases and J by 3 bases, and 6 bases separated the two germline ends. CDR3 DNA: TGTGCCAGCTCCTCCCCCAATCAGCCCCAGCATTTT. Residues: CASSSPNQPQHF.

This clone has a single count. Compared with germline, one end of the junction differs, possibly owing to a read error. J is TRBJ2-1 and V is TRBV2, with D possibly matching TRBD1 (5 bases). The CDR3 runs 10 residues. Germline V gene lookup returns CDR1 SNHLY and CDR2 FYNNEI. DNA for the CDR3: TGTGCTAGCAGACAGCAAGGGCAGTTCTTC. This sequence encodes CASRQQGQFF.

V gene TRBV7-9 combines with J gene TRBJ1-5, with a possible D match to TRBD1 (5 bases). CDR3 length: 17 amino acids. V shed 4 bases and J shed 0 bases, with 16 bases lying between them. From germline, CDR1 is SEHNR and CDR2 FQNEAQ (reference sequence). CDR3 in amino acids: CASSSMRGGYSNQPQHF. CDR3 DNA sequence: TGTGCCAGCAGCTCTATGCGGGGGGGTTATAGCAATCAGCCCCAGCATTTT.

The chain has TRBV6-6 and TRBJ2-3, with 9 positions matching TRBD1. The trim removed 6 bases at V and 4 bases at J, leaving 8 bases unmatched. The CDR3 is 15 residues long. Germline V gene sequence: CDR1 MNHNY, CDR2 SVGAGI (reference sequence). For the CDR3, the DNA is TGTGCCAGCAGGGAAACAGGGGGCAGGGCAGATACGCAGTATTTT. Its protein product is CASRETGGRADTQYF.

The chain uses TRBV18 and TRBJ1-4; D is ambiguous. CDR3 length: 13 residues. Trimming left V 1 base short and J 7 bases short, with 7 bases between. Germline V lookup: CDR1 KGHSH, CDR2 LQKENI. The CDR3: CASSPQTGEKLFF. The CDR3, as DNA: TGTGCCAGCTCACCACAGACCGGTGAAAAACTGTTTTTT.

In this sample, this clone turned up a few times. The genes are TRBV27 and TRBJ2-4, with TRBD1 identical over 11 bases. V lost 3 bases, J lost 4 bases, and 2 bases stayed unmatched. The germline V gene encodes CDR1 MNHEY and CDR2 SMNVEV (reference sequence). The CDR3 has 15 amino acids. The CDR3 is CASSLDRGRKNIQYF. The DNA for the CDR3 is TGTGCCAGCAGTTTGGACAGGGGGCGGAAAAACATTCAGTACTTC.

The chain combines TRBV9 with TRBJ2-3, with no clear D. CDR1 and CDR2 (germline): SGDLS, YYNGEE. Trimming pared 0 bases from V and 2 bases from J, leaving 7 bases between. The CDR3 sequence is 14 residues long. This CDR3 is CASSVVAATDTQYF. The CDR3 DNA reads as TGTGCCAGCAGCGTAGTTGCGGCCACAGATACGCAGTATTTT.

This clone was seen just once. The chain links TRBV30 to TRBJ1-6; D might be TRBD1 (6 bases). Trimming took 4 bases from V and 7 from J, leaving 11 bases between them. The CDR3 is 13 amino acids. Germline CDR1 and CDR2: GTSNPN and SVGIG (reference sequence). The CDR3 region has the DNA TGTGCCTGGACGGGCAGGGGAAATTCACCCCTCCACTTT. Translating gives CAWTGRGNSPLHF.

The rearrangement links TRBV19 to TRBJ1-5; D unresolved. This CDR3 has 14 residues. V dropped 4 bases and J dropped 7 bases, with 14 bases sitting between them. Germline lookup yields CDR1 LNHDA and CDR2 SQIVND (reference sequence). CDR3 bases: TGTGCCAGTAGTAGCGACGGGATTGGGCAGCCCCAGCATTTT. Protein product: CASSSDGIGQPQHF.

The chain combines TRBV5-1 with TRBJ1-6; 7 positions agree with TRBD1. This CDR3 contains 13 residues. CDR1 is SGHRS, CDR2 YFSETQ, per germline. V dropped 9 bases and J dropped 4; count of bases not matched to a gene: 4. CDR3 residues: CATGQHYNSPLHF. In DNA form, the CDR3 reads TGCGCCACGGGACAGCATTATAATTCACCCCTCCACTTT.